Shown below are 25 T cell receptor beta chains from a single sample sequenced in a study of cytomegalovirus exposure and HLA in healthy donors. It was with 60 Vbeta and 13 Jbeta primers that the PCR ran. Libraries were prepared by immunoSEQ multiplex PCR; TCRdb keeps only in-frame clonotypes and omits some of them. The sample records some 130,000 clones, approximately 80% being singletons. Specimen: PBMCs. The receptors stem from a man aged 25 to 40 in good health and CMV-seronegative.

The gene calls are TRBV29-1 and TRBJ1-2; D possibly corresponds to TRBD1 (6 bases). V lost 5 bases and J 2 bases, leaving 9 bases between the germline ends. The CDR3 has 12 amino acids. Germline V lookup: CDR1 SQVTM, CDR2 ANQGSEA. The CDR3 protein is CSVYRVNYGYTF. The CDR3 DNA reads TGCAGCGTTTACAGGGTAAACTATGGCTACACCTTC.

The genes are TRBV27 and TRBJ2-5; D unclear. V was pared by 7 bases and J by 5 bases, with 14 bases between. The CDR3 totals 13 residues. Germline CDR1 MNHEY, CDR2 SMNVEV (reference sequence). CDR3 loop: CASTGSNGETQYF. The CDR3 bases are TGTGCCAGCACCGGGTCCAACGGGGAGACCCAGTACTTC.

The chain recombines TRBV4-3 with TRBJ2-6, with 7 bases matching TRBD2. Germline V lookup: CDR1 LGHNA, CDR2 YSLEER. The CDR3 runs 19 residues. The V and J ends lost 0 bases and 0 bases, in that order; junction bases with no gene match: 8. DNA of the CDR3: TGCGCCAGCAGCCAAGAATGGGGGAGGGCCTTCTCTGGGGCCAACGTCCTGACTTTC. As protein: CASSQEWGRAFSGANVLTF.

The gene calls are TRBV5-8 and TRBJ2-6; possible D gene TRBD1, 6 bases. The CDR3 is 18 residues long. V was cut by 2 bases and J by 0 bases, with 15 bases left in between. Germline V lookup: CDR1 SGHTS, CDR2 YDEGEE. The CDR3 bases are TGTGCCAGCAGCTTTTCCGGACAGTCAAGCTCTGGGGCCAACGTCCTGACTTTC. It encodes CASSFSGQSSSGANVLTF.

The J gene is TRBJ2-3, the V gene TRBV19; perhaps TRBD2 as D (6 bases). V was cut by 6 bases and J by 3 bases, with 13 bases left in between. Germline CDR1 reads LNHDA; CDR2 reads SQIVND (reference sequence). This CDR3 contains 14 residues. The CDR3 protein is CASSARAGTDTQYF. In nucleotides, the CDR3 is TGTGCCAGTAGCGCACGGGCGGGGACAGATACGCAGTATTTT.

This chain uses TRBV10-3 with TRBJ1-2; D perhaps matches TRBD1 (6 bases). V was cut by 0 bases and J by 3 bases, with 11 bases left in between. CDR1 and CDR2 (germline): ENHRY, SYGVKD. This CDR3 has 15 amino acids. The CDR3 bases are TGTGCCATCAGTGAGTCGTCGGGGGGCGACTATGGCTACACCTTC. This sequence encodes CAISESSGGDYGYTF.

In its sample, this clone was seen once. In DNA form, the CDR3 reads TGTGCCTGGAGTGTAGGAGGGGACCAGCCCCAGCATTTT. It specifies CAWSVGGDQPQHF. J is TRBJ1-5 and V is TRBV30; possibly TRBD1 for D (5 bases). Looked up from germline, CDR1 is GTSNPN and CDR2 is SVGIG (reference sequence). This CDR3 has 13 residues. V was shortened by 0 bases and J by 7 bases, with 10 bases between the two germline ends.

The chain is built from TRBV6-1 and TRBJ2-3, with 7 bases identical to TRBD2. The J segment lost 7 bases and the V segment lost 8 bases, leaving 15 bases of the junction unmatched. CDR3 length equals 15 residues. Germline CDR1 is MNHNS and CDR2 is SASEGT. The CDR3 loop reads CASLAEEGPVNTQYF. DNA for the CDR3: TGTGCCAGCCTAGCGGAGGAGGGGCCGGTGAATACGCAGTATTTT.

The chain carries TRBV27 and TRBJ2-1; D possibly corresponds to TRBD1 (5 bases). V was clipped by 4 bases and J by 8 bases, with 15 bases between them. Germline lookup yields CDR1 MNHEY and CDR2 SMNVEV (reference sequence). The CDR3 is 14 residues long. In DNA form, the CDR3 reads TGTGCCAGCAGTTCCCGGGCCAAAGGGGATGAGCAGTTCTTC. It specifies CASSSRAKGDEQFF.

The J gene is TRBJ2-2, the V gene TRBV5-1; the D is unclear. Germline V CDR1 and CDR2: SGHRS, YFSETQ. The V end lost 7 bases, the J end lost 3 bases, and 13 bases lay between the germline ends. The CDR3 length is 14 residues. The CDR3 region has the DNA TGCGCCAGCGGCCCTAGTACGCACACCGGGGAGCTGTTTTTT. It encodes CASGPSTHTGELFF. Full variable domain (rest looked up from reference TRBV5-1 and TRBJ2-2): KAGVTQTPRYLIKTRGQQVTLSCSPISGHRSVSWYQQTPGQGLQFLFEYFSETQRNKGNFPGRFSGRQFSNSRSEMNVSTLELGDSALYLCASGPSTHTGELFFGEGSRLTVL.

This clone was seen a few times. The chain has TRBV28 and TRBJ1-1, with 8 bases aligning to TRBD1. The V gene's germline CDR1 is MDHEN and CDR2 SYDVKM. V trimming: 7 bases; J trimming: 0 bases; junction bases outside the gene matches: 10. CDR3 length equals 16 residues. The CDR3 here is CASTWTGYEVNTEAFF. The CDR3 bases are TGTGCCAGCACCTGGACAGGGTATGAGGTGAACACTGAAGCTTTCTTT.

The chain couples TRBV30 to TRBJ2-7; 8 bases are a match to TRBD1. Germline values: CDR1 GTSNPN, CDR2 SVGIG (reference sequence). The J segment lost 5 bases and the V segment lost 1 base, leaving 1 base of the junction unmatched. This CDR3 comprises 12 residues. CDR3 coding DNA: TGTGCCTGGAGTGCAGGGGGCCACGAGCAGTACTTC. Its protein is CAWSAGGHEQYF.

This rearrangement joins TRBV5-1 to TRBJ2-7; the match to TRBD2 covers 11 bases. Germline lookup yields CDR1 SGHRS and CDR2 YFSETQ. The CDR3 is made up of 15 amino acids. The V segment lost 4 bases and the J segment 1 base; nucleotides outside the gene matches: 4. DNA for the CDR3: TGCGCCAGCAGCCCGACTAGCGGGACATCCTACGAGCAGTACTTC. Protein: CASSPTSGTSYEQYF.

The chain employs TRBV2 and TRBJ2-6, with 8 positions matching TRBD1. CDR3 length: 14 amino acids. With V trimmed by 7 bases and J by 3 bases, 2 bases remained unmatched. Germline CDR1 and CDR2: SNHLY and FYNNEI. Written as DNA, the CDR3 is TGTGCCAGCATCAGGGGGCGTGGGGCCAACGTCCTGACTTTC. Translated: CASIRGRGANVLTF.

The rearrangement links TRBV7-2 to TRBJ2-1, with D maybe TRBD2 (6 bases). Germline values: CDR1 SGHTA, CDR2 FQGNSA. This CDR3 has 14 residues. V was clipped by 5 bases and J by 4 bases, with 12 bases between them. The CDR3 is CASSAGTVYNEQFF. Here the CDR3 DNA reads TGTGCCAGCAGCGCGGGGACTGTATACAATGAGCAGTTCTTC.

The chain has TRBV1 and TRBJ2-5; the DNA was not used to check the table's D call, TRBD2. TRBV1 is a pseudogene. This CDR3 is built from 21 residues. CDR3 nucleotides: TGCACCAGCAGCCAAGATTTTTTAGCGGCCGGAACCAAAGAGCTAACAGAGACCCAGTACTTC. This codes for CTSSQDFLAAGTKELTETQYF.

The chain uses TRBV5-6 and TRBJ1-1; D gene unclear. Germline V gene data show CDR1 as SGHDT and CDR2 as YYEEEE. Between the trimmed V and J ends, which lost 0 bases and 1 base, there was a span of 10 bases. This CDR3 is built from 15 residues. CDR3 region: CASSLVGRSNTEAFF. Written as DNA, the CDR3 is TGTGCCAGCAGCTTGGTGGGCCGTTCGAACACTGAAGCTTTCTTT.

The V and J genes are TRBV11-2 and TRBJ1-1; D is ambiguous. This CDR3 is 13 amino acids long. Trimming removed 1 base at V and 8 bases at J, with 11 bases between. Germline values: CDR1 SGHAT, CDR2 FQNNGV. Written as DNA, the CDR3 is TGTGCCAGCAGCTTAGTAGCCGTACCAGAAGCTTTCTTT. This encodes CASSLVAVPEAFF.

This rearrangement joins TRBV30 to TRBJ2-7, with TRBD2 matching 9 bases. Trimming cost V 6 bases and J 5 bases; bases outside gene matches: 5. Germline V gives CDR1 GTSNPN, CDR2 SVGIG (reference sequence). The CDR3 contains 12 residues. Written as DNA, the CDR3 is TGTGCCTGCGGGGCGGGAGGGGACGAGCAGTACTTC. Translating it yields CACGAGGDEQYF. Drawing the rest from reference TRBV30 and TRBJ2-7, the complete variable domain is SQTIHQWPATLVQPVGSPLSLECTVEGTSNPNLYWYRQAAGRGLQLLFYSVGIGQISSEVPQNLSASRPQDRQFILSSKKLLLSDSGFYLCACGAGGDEQYFGPGTRLTVT.

The chain recombines TRBV7-9 with TRBJ1-1; 9 bases are a match to TRBD1. The ends lost 3 bases at V and 10 bases at J; junction bases unmatched: 9. The CDR3 length is 14 residues. CDR1 SEHNR and CDR2 FQNEAQ come from the germline V gene (reference sequence). Here the CDR3 reads CASSFRTGALRAFF. The DNA for the CDR3 is TGTGCCAGCAGCTTCAGGACAGGGGCCTTACGAGCTTTCTTT.

CDR3 amino acids: CSVDKLGRYQETQYF. The CDR3 region has the DNA TGCAGCGTTGATAAGTTGGGCAGGTACCAAGAGACCCAGTACTTC. The chain couples TRBV29-1 to TRBJ2-5; D is unclear. In germline, CDR1 is SQVTM, CDR2 ANQGSEA. V was clipped by 3 bases and J by 0 bases, with 14 bases between them. This CDR3 has 15 residues.

V gene TRBV9 combines with J gene TRBJ1-1; TRBD1 might be the D (6 bases). Trimming pared 9 bases from V and 0 bases from J, leaving 12 bases between. CDR1 SGDLS and CDR2 YYNGEE come from the germline V gene. This CDR3 is 13 amino acids long. The DNA for the CDR3 is TGTGCCACGGGTGGGGGCATGAACACTGAAGCTTTCTTT. The encoded protein is CATGGGMNTEAFF.

The J gene is TRBJ2-3, the V gene TRBV6-4; perhaps TRBD1 as D (5 bases). CDR1 and CDR2 from the germline V gene are MRHNA and SNTAGT. Trimming left V 3 bases short and J 5 bases short, with 12 bases between. This CDR3 is 14 amino acids long. CDR3 sequence reads: CASSEFARGDTQYF. CDR3 nucleotides: TGTGCCAGCAGTGAGTTTGCTAGGGGAGATACGCAGTATTTT.

The chain employs TRBV9 and TRBJ2-1; D is perhaps TRBD2 (6 bases). The CDR3 extends over 13 amino acids. Trimming took 5 bases from V and 6 from J, leaving 12 bases between them. Germline lookup yields CDR1 SGDLS and CDR2 YYNGEE. CDR3: CASRDGSGNEQFF. In DNA form, the CDR3 reads TGTGCCAGCAGGGATGGTAGCGGCAATGAGCAGTTCTTC.

A single count supports this clone. This chain uses TRBV11-1 with TRBJ2-2; TRBD2 aligns across 8 bases. Per germline, CDR1 SGHAT and CDR2 FQDESV (reference sequence). V lost 1 base and J lost 6; bases outside the gene matches: 7. The CDR3 is made up of 16 amino acids. The CDR3 coding sequence is TGTGCCAGCAGCTTAGGTAGCGGGGCCCCTCCCGGGGAGCTGTTTTTT. Translated, it gives CASSLGSGAPPGELFF.